Listed below are T cell receptor beta chains from one sample, sequenced in a study of T cell changes during pregnancy in multiple sclerosis. Generated by immunoSEQ multiplex PCR, the TCRdb table keeps only in-frame clones and is missing some. The profile shows tens of thousands of clones, approximately 94% of them singletons. The sequencing here drew on CD8+ T cells from peripheral blood mononuclear cells, taken before pregnancy. Every receptor here comes from a female donor with multiple sclerosis, enrolled in a pregnancy study. The CDR3 runs from the conserved cysteine through the conserved F or W. A D gene is named only where the DNA matches it firmly. A clone size is listed for some rows: how often the clone was seen (once, few, many), or a class if it is expanded.

j_gene: TRBJ1-1
v_gene: TRBV5-4
d_gene: NA
abundance: NA
CDR3nt: TGTGCCAGCAGCCTCCCCACAGGGAGGGTCACTGAAGCTTTCTTT
CDR3aa: CASSLPTGRVTEAFF

j_gene: TRBJ1-1
v_gene: TRBV7-9
d_gene: NA
abundance: NA
CDR3nt: TGTGCCAGCAGCTCCCCAGGGGCTGGTGAAGCTTTCTTT
CDR3aa: CASSSPGAGEAFF

j_gene: TRBJ2-1
v_gene: TRBV5-4
d_gene: TRBD2
abundance: NA
CDR3nt: TGTGCCAGCAGCTTTGGGGGGGGACCCTACAATGAGCAGTTCTTC
CDR3aa: CASSFGGGPYNEQFF

j_gene: TRBJ2-5
v_gene: TRBV12-2
d_gene: NA
abundance: once
CDR3nt: TGTGCAAGTCGCTTTTCAGGGGGCCAAGAGACCCAGTACTTC
CDR3aa: CASRFSGGQETQYF

j_gene: TRBJ2-1
v_gene: TRBV9
d_gene: NA
abundance: NA
CDR3nt: TGTGCCAGCAGCCTCCTCAATGAGCAGTTCTTC
CDR3aa: CASSLLNEQFF

j_gene: TRBJ1-2
v_gene: TRBV2
d_gene: NA
abundance: NA
CDR3nt: TGTGCCAGCAGCCGAACAGGGAACTATGGCTACACCTTC
CDR3aa: CASSRTGNYGYTF

j_gene: TRBJ1-1
v_gene: TRBV2
d_gene: NA
abundance: NA
CDR3nt: TGTGCCAGCAGTGTAGGGGTAACTGAAGCTTTCTTT
CDR3aa: CASSVGVTEAFF

j_gene: TRBJ1-1
v_gene: TRBV28
d_gene: NA
abundance: once
CDR3nt: TGTGCCAGCAGTAGAGGGTGGGTGAACACTGAAGCTTTCTTT
CDR3aa: CASSRGWVNTEAFF

j_gene: TRBJ2-1
v_gene: TRBV7-6
d_gene: NA
abundance: NA
CDR3nt: TGTGCCAGCAGCTTAGGCCCCGGAGAAATAAATGAGCAGTTCTTC
CDR3aa: CASSLGPGEINEQFF

j_gene: TRBJ2-3
v_gene: TRBV6-1
d_gene: NA
abundance: NA
CDR3nt: TGTGCCAGCCCGGGTTTGCGGGGCGGCGCAGATACGCAGTATTTT
CDR3aa: CASPGLRGGADTQYF

j_gene: TRBJ2-1
v_gene: TRBV9
d_gene: TRBD2
abundance: NA
CDR3nt: TGTGCCAGCAGCGTTGGGACTAGCGGGAGCCATGAGCAGTTCTTC
CDR3aa: CASSVGTSGSHEQFF

j_gene: TRBJ1-5
v_gene: TRBV28
d_gene: NA
abundance: few
CDR3nt: TGTGCCAGCAGTTACAGGGTAGGGACCAATCAGCCCCAGCATTTT
CDR3aa: CASSYRVGTNQPQHF

j_gene: TRBJ1-1
v_gene: TRBV6-1
d_gene: NA
abundance: NA
CDR3nt: TGTGCCAGCAGTGAATGGGAGGGGGCTGAAGCTTTCTTT
CDR3aa: CASSEWEGAEAFF

j_gene: TRBJ2-7
v_gene: TRBV15
d_gene: NA
abundance: NA
CDR3nt: TGTGCCACCAGCAGGGGCCACGAGCAGTACTTC
CDR3aa: CATSRGHEQYF

j_gene: TRBJ2-7
v_gene: TRBV13
d_gene: TRBD2
abundance: NA
CDR3nt: TGTGCCAGCAGCCCGGACGGACTAGCGGGAGTTAGCGAGCAGTACTTC
CDR3aa: CASSPDGLAGVSEQYF

j_gene: TRBJ1-2
v_gene: TRBV10-3
d_gene: NA
abundance: NA
CDR3nt: TGTGCCGCCCGGCGGGGGCTCTATGGCTACACCTTC
CDR3aa: CAARRGLYGYTF

j_gene: TRBJ1-3
v_gene: TRBV7-9
d_gene: TRBD1
abundance: NA
CDR3nt: TGTGCCAGCAGCTTAGGACAGGGTGGCGATGGAAACACCATATATTTT
CDR3aa: CASSLGQGGDGNTIYF

j_gene: TRBJ2-1
v_gene: TRBV19
d_gene: NA
abundance: once
CDR3nt: TGTGCCAGTAGTCCGGGTGGCTACAATGAGCAGTTCTTC
CDR3aa: CASSPGGYNEQFF

j_gene: TRBJ2-7
v_gene: TRBV19
d_gene: TRBD1
abundance: NA
CDR3nt: TGTGCCAGTAGTATCGGGACAGGGAGCGAGCAGTACTTC
CDR3aa: CASSIGTGSEQYF

j_gene: TRBJ2-5
v_gene: TRBV7-8
d_gene: TRBD2
abundance: NA
CDR3nt: TGTGCCAGCAGGGGACTAGCGACTCAAGAGACCCAGTACTTC
CDR3aa: CASRGLATQETQYF

j_gene: TRBJ2-1
v_gene: TRBV27
d_gene: TRBD2
abundance: NA
CDR3nt: TGTGCCAGCAGTCTTCGGACTAGCGGGAGGAGGGATGAGCAGTTCTTC
CDR3aa: CASSLRTSGRRDEQFF

j_gene: TRBJ2-7
v_gene: TRBV10-3
d_gene: TRBD1
abundance: NA
CDR3nt: TGTGCCATCAGCCCCGGGACAGGGGGTCCCTACGAGCAGTACTTC
CDR3aa: CAISPGTGGPYEQYF

j_gene: TRBJ2-2
v_gene: TRBV11-2
d_gene: TRBD1
abundance: NA
CDR3nt: TGTGCCAGCAGTCCGTTCCCCCGGGACAGGGTCACCGGGGAGCTGTTTTTT
CDR3aa: CASSPFPRDRVTGELFF

j_gene: TRBJ2-7
v_gene: TRBV2
d_gene: NA
abundance: once
CDR3nt: TGTGCCAGCGGACCCTCACAGGGACGCGAGCAGTACTTC
CDR3aa: CASGPSQGREQYF

j_gene: TRBJ2-2
v_gene: TRBV6-4
d_gene: NA
abundance: NA
CDR3nt: TGTGCCAGCAGTGACTCTCCGGGAACCGGGGAGCTGTTTTTT
CDR3aa: CASSDSPGTGELFF

j_gene: TRBJ2-7
v_gene: TRBV27
d_gene: NA
abundance: NA
CDR3nt: TGTGCCAGCAGTTTATCTACTACAAACTCCTACGAGCAGTACTTC
CDR3aa: CASSLSTTNSYEQYF

j_gene: TRBJ1-1
v_gene: TRBV30
d_gene: NA
abundance: NA
CDR3nt: TGTGCCTGGAGTGTTATAAAGAACACTGAAGCTTTCTTT
CDR3aa: CAWSVIKNTEAFF

j_gene: TRBJ1-2
v_gene: TRBV6-5
d_gene: TRBD1
abundance: NA
CDR3nt: TGTGCCAGCAGTTCCGAACCGGGACAGCAAATCTATGGCTACACCTTC
CDR3aa: CASSSEPGQQIYGYTF

j_gene: TRBJ1-3
v_gene: TRBV5-4
d_gene: TRBD1
abundance: NA
CDR3nt: TGTGCCAGCAGCAATGACAGGGGGTCTGGAAACACCATATATTTT
CDR3aa: CASSNDRGSGNTIYF

j_gene: TRBJ1-1
v_gene: TRBV5-4
d_gene: TRBD1
abundance: NA
CDR3nt: TGTGCCAGCAGAACAGGGGAGGAAAATGAAGCTTTCTTT
CDR3aa: CASRTGEENEAFF

j_gene: TRBJ2-2
v_gene: TRBV10-1
d_gene: NA
abundance: NA
CDR3nt: TGCGCCAGCAGTCCCGGTGCGAACACCGGGGAGCTGTTTTTT
CDR3aa: CASSPGANTGELFF

j_gene: TRBJ1-1
v_gene: TRBV9
d_gene: TRBD1
abundance: NA
CDR3nt: TGTGCCAGCAGCGGGACAGGCTTAATGAACACTGAAGCTTTCTTT
CDR3aa: CASSGTGLMNTEAFF

j_gene: TRBJ2-1
v_gene: TRBV19
d_gene: TRBD2
abundance: once
CDR3nt: TGTGCCAGTAGTACCCTCTTCTCCAGCGGGACGCGGAATGAGCAGTTCTTC
CDR3aa: CASSTLFSSGTRNEQFF

j_gene: TRBJ2-1
v_gene: TRBV19
d_gene: NA
abundance: NA
CDR3nt: TGTGCCAGTAGTATCCTCCATGAGCAGTTCTTC
CDR3aa: CASSILHEQFF

j_gene: TRBJ2-7
v_gene: TRBV5-4
d_gene: TRBD2
abundance: NA
CDR3nt: TGTGCCAGCAGCCCTGGTCCGGGACTAGCGGACTCCTACGAGCAGTACTTC
CDR3aa: CASSPGPGLADSYEQYF

j_gene: TRBJ2-7
v_gene: TRBV9
d_gene: TRBD1
abundance: NA
CDR3nt: TGTGCCAGCAGCGTTTCTGGACAGGGGTACGAGCAGTACTTC
CDR3aa: CASSVSGQGYEQYF

j_gene: TRBJ2-3
v_gene: TRBV2
d_gene: NA
abundance: NA
CDR3nt: TGTGCCAGCACCGAGCGGGACAACACAGATACGCAGTATTTT
CDR3aa: CASTERDNTDTQYF

j_gene: TRBJ2-5
v_gene: TRBV15
d_gene: NA
abundance: once
CDR3nt: TGTGCCACCAGCTTTGCGGAGACCCAGTACTTC
CDR3aa: CATSFAETQYF

j_gene: TRBJ2-3
v_gene: TRBV14
d_gene: NA
abundance: NA
CDR3nt: TGTGCCAGCAGCCAAGTGACTCGGGCAGATACGCAGTATTTT
CDR3aa: CASSQVTRADTQYF

j_gene: TRBJ2-1
v_gene: TRBV5-4
d_gene: TRBD2
abundance: NA
CDR3nt: TGTGCCAGCAGCACAGGACTAGCGGGGAGCTACAATGAGCAGTTCTTC
CDR3aa: CASSTGLAGSYNEQFF

j_gene: TRBJ2-7
v_gene: TRBV19
d_gene: NA
abundance: NA
CDR3nt: TGTGCCAGTAGTCCCAATACCCCCTTCGAGGAGCAGTACTTC
CDR3aa: CASSPNTPFEEQYF

j_gene: TRBJ2-7
v_gene: TRBV27
d_gene: NA
abundance: NA
CDR3nt: TGTGCCAGCCCCCTCCACGAGCAGTACTTC
CDR3aa: CASPLHEQYF

j_gene: TRBJ2-1
v_gene: TRBV1
d_gene: NA
abundance: once
CDR3nt: TGCACCAGCAGCCAAGATAGGCCAGCGGGAGAGTTGGACGGTGAGCAGTTCTTC
CDR3aa: CTSSQDRPAGELDGEQFF

j_gene: TRBJ2-3
v_gene: TRBV27
d_gene: TRBD2
abundance: once
CDR3nt: TGTGCCAGCAGTTTCCTAGCGGGAGAGCAGACAGATACGCAGTATTTT
CDR3aa: CASSFLAGEQTDTQYF